The 30 T cell receptor beta chains below were found in one sample sequenced in a study of T cell changes during pregnancy in multiple sclerosis. The table came from immunoSEQ multiplex PCR; TCRdb's copy has only in-frame clones and leaves some out. The data contain under 130,000 clones, about 91% of them seen just once; the ten biggest clones take up 0.9% to 0.95%. The source was peripheral blood, collected after pregnancy. The receptors derive from a female donor with multiple sclerosis, enrolled in a pregnancy study.

This chain uses TRBV28 with TRBJ2-1, with 7 bases that match TRBD2. The CDR3 contains 14 residues. The junction had 6 bases not matched to a gene; V was cut back by 10 bases and J by 0 bases. Germline V CDR1 and CDR2: MDHEN, SYDVKM. The CDR3 coding sequence is TGTGCCACGAAGCGGGATAGCTCCTACAATGAGCAGTTCTTC. Its protein product is CATKRDSSYNEQFF.

The chain employs TRBV19 and TRBJ2-5; 7 nucleotides agree with TRBD1. This CDR3 has 15 residues. Germline V gene sequence: CDR1 LNHDA, CDR2 SQIVND (reference sequence). Losses at the gene ends were 5 bases for V and 2 bases for J; bases not matched to a gene: 8. Written as DNA, the CDR3 is TGTGCCAGTAGTGGTACAGGGGATCGGCAAGAGACCCAGTACTTC. Encoded protein: CASSGTGDRQETQYF.

This rearrangement joins TRBV27 to TRBJ2-2; the match to TRBD2 covers 9 bases. The CDR3 is 18 residues long. Germline values: CDR1 MNHEY, CDR2 SMNVEV (reference sequence). V shed 1 base, J shed 2 bases, and the junction held 8 bases outside the gene matches. CDR3 in amino acids: CASSLLSSGNLNTGELFF. The CDR3 DNA reads as TGTGCCAGCAGTTTATTGTCTAGCGGGAACTTAAACACCGGGGAGCTGTTTTTT.

The rearrangement links TRBV7-9 to TRBJ1-2, with 8 nucleotides matching TRBD1. This CDR3 contains 13 residues. The J segment lost 3 bases and the V segment lost 9 bases, leaving 6 bases of the junction unmatched. CDR1 and CDR2 from the germline V gene are SEHNR and FQNEAQ (reference sequence). The CDR3 DNA reads as TGTGCCAGTTTTGGACAGGGAGACTATGGCTACACCTTC. Its protein is CASFGQGDYGYTF.

The gene calls are TRBV5-1 and TRBJ1-1; D possibly corresponds to TRBD1 (6 bases). The ends were cut back, 0 bases at V and 3 bases at J, with 6 bases in the middle. The germline gives CDR1 SGHRS, CDR2 YFSETQ. The CDR3 is made up of 13 amino acids. This chain's CDR3 is CASSLDRDTEAFF. The CDR3 bases are TGCGCCAGCAGCTTGGACAGGGACACTGAAGCTTTCTTT.

This chain uses TRBV27 with TRBJ2-1; 7 nucleotides align to TRBD2. The CDR3 sequence is 19 residues long. CDR1 is MNHEY, CDR2 SMNVEV, per germline (reference sequence). V dropped 7 bases and J dropped 0; count of bases not matched to a gene: 18. CDR3 nucleotide sequence: TGTGCCAGCAAGCCAGGAGGGCGGGAGCGACCGAGCTCCTACAATGAGCAGTTCTTC. Its translation: CASKPGGRERPSSYNEQFF.

The chain uses TRBV19 and TRBJ2-5; 7 bases are shared with TRBD2. This CDR3 is 15 amino acids long. Germline trimming cut 6 bases from V and 4 bases from J; bases unmatched to any gene: 11. CDR1 and CDR2 (germline): LNHDA, SQIVND (reference sequence). CDR3 sequence (DNA): TGTGCCAGTAGCCCAAAGGGCCCGGGGGGAGAGACCCAGTACTTC. Residues: CASSPKGPGGETQYF.

This chain joins TRBV15 and TRBJ1-1, with 8 bases fitting TRBD1. In germline, CDR1 is LNHNV, CDR2 YYDKDF (reference sequence). The J segment lost 2 bases and the V segment lost 0 bases, leaving 5 bases of the junction unmatched. This CDR3 comprises 16 residues. CDR3 sequence (DNA): TGTGCCACCAGCAGAGATCCGACAGGGGAAAACACTGAAGCTTTCTTT. Translating it yields CATSRDPTGENTEAFF. Using reference TRBV15 and TRBJ1-1 for the parts outside the CDR3, the full variable domain is DAMVIQNPRYQVTQFGKPVTLSCSQTLNHNVMYWYQQKSSQAPKLLFHYYDKDFNNEADTPDNFQSRRPNTSFCFLDIRSPGLGDTAMYLCATSRDPTGENTEAFFGQGTRLTVV.

The rearrangement links TRBV30 to TRBJ2-3; D unclear. CDR3 length equals 11 residues. Germline values: CDR1 GTSNPN, CDR2 SVGIG (reference sequence). With 2 bases removed from V and 6 bases from J, the gap between germline ends came to 6 bases. CDR3 region: CAWSSPDTQYF. The CDR3 DNA reads TGTGCCTGGAGTAGCCCCGATACGCAGTATTTT.

The chain uses TRBV5-1 and TRBJ2-1, with D tentatively TRBD2 (6 bases). CDR3 length: 13 amino acids. Germline V gene sequence: CDR1 SGHRS, CDR2 YFSETQ. The V end lost 5 bases, the J end lost 9 bases, and 15 bases lay between the germline ends. In DNA, the CDR3 is TGCGCCAGCAGTCGGGACTGGGGCAGTGAGCAGTTCTTC. It codes for CASSRDWGSEQFF.

The rearrangement joins TRBV30 to TRBJ2-7; 7 bases match TRBD1. J was trimmed by 4 bases and V by 5 bases; bases with no gene match: 8. This CDR3 region has 13 residues. Germline V gene data show CDR1 as GTSNPN and CDR2 as SVGIG (reference sequence). The CDR3 bases are TGTGCCTGGCAGCCGGGACAGAGTTACGAGCAGTACTTC. This codes for CAWQPGQSYEQYF.

The V gene is TRBV5-1, the J gene TRBJ2-3; 8 bases match TRBD1. The germline CDR1 and CDR2 sequences are SGHRS and YFSETQ. The CDR3 loop spans 15 amino acids. J was trimmed by 0 bases and V by 3 bases; bases with no gene match: 3. The CDR3 DNA reads TGCGCCAGCAGCTCCTGGACAGGGAGCACAGATACGCAGTATTTT. This codes for CASSSWTGSTDTQYF.

The chain joins TRBV4-2 to TRBJ2-1; D unclear. This CDR3 has 15 amino acids. From germline, CDR1 is LGHNA and CDR2 YNFKEQ. V was pared by 1 base and J by 5 bases, with 12 bases between. The CDR3 is CASSQGTRLDNEQFF. CDR3 nucleotides: TGTGCCAGCAGCCAAGGCACCCGGCTAGACAATGAGCAGTTCTTC.

This sequence joins TRBV6-5 and TRBJ2-5; no clear D gene. The end of the DNA fits TRBJ2-7 better, so the J call may be wrong. CDR3 length: 14 amino acids. In germline, CDR1 is MNHEY, CDR2 SVGAGI. CDR3 sequence: CASSFHISSYEQYF. CDR3 bases: TGTGCCAGCAGTTTCCACATTAGCTCCTACGAGCAGTACTTC.

V and J are TRBV27 and TRBJ2-1; a possible D gene is TRBD2 (5 bases). Germline V gene sequence: CDR1 MNHEY, CDR2 SMNVEV (reference sequence). CDR3 length: 15 residues. V lost 6 bases and J lost 6, with 18 bases in between. The CDR3 nucleotides read TGTGCCAGCAGGGTCACGGCTCGGCGGGTCAATGAGCAGTTCTTC. The encoded protein is CASRVTARRVNEQFF.

This sequence joins TRBV27 and TRBJ2-7, with 12 bases matching TRBD2. The CDR3 runs to 14 residues. Germline trimming cut 5 bases from V and 2 bases from J; bases unmatched to any gene: 1. The germline gives CDR1 MNHEY, CDR2 SMNVEV (reference sequence). DNA for the CDR3: TGTGCCAGCAGTCGGACTAGCGGGACCTACGAGCAGTACTTC. Translated: CASSRTSGTYEQYF.

The chain couples TRBV7-2 to TRBJ2-7; 7 bases map to TRBD2. J gave up 6 bases and V 2 bases, and 4 bases lay outside the gene matches. The germline CDR1 and CDR2 sequences are SGHTA and FQGNSA. CDR3 length: 13 residues. CDR3 nucleotides: TGTGCCAGCAGCTTATTAACGGGGGGCGAGCAGTACTTC. Residues: CASSLLTGGEQYF.

The chain uses TRBV29-1 and TRBJ1-1; perhaps TRBD1 as D (6 bases). Germline values: CDR1 SQVTM, CDR2 ANQGSEA. The V end was cut by 7 bases, the J end by 1 base, with 10 bases between. The CDR3 has 12 amino acids. DNA of the CDR3: TGCAGCGGCGCGGACAGGAACACTGAAGCTTTCTTT. Its translation is CSGADRNTEAFF.

The rearrangement uses TRBV7-9 and TRBJ1-5; 7 bases are shared with TRBD1. Germline V CDR1 and CDR2: SEHNR, FQNEAQ (reference sequence). The V segment lost 3 bases and the J segment 0 bases; nucleotides outside the gene matches: 11. The CDR3 is made up of 18 amino acids. CDR3 DNA: TGTGCCAGCAGCTTGTTCAAAGGGGGCGACTATAGCAATCAGCCCCAGCATTTT. Amino acid sequence: CASSLFKGGDYSNQPQHF.

The chain has TRBV7-9 and TRBJ1-4; D unresolved. Trimming cost V 5 bases and J 0 bases, with 10 bases left between them. Germline V lookup: CDR1 SEHNR, CDR2 FQNEAQ (reference sequence). The CDR3 totals 15 residues. This chain's CDR3 is CASSRPEATNEKLFF. The CDR3, as DNA: TGTGCCAGCAGCCGACCGGAGGCAACTAATGAAAAACTGTTTTTT.

The chain has TRBV18 and TRBJ2-3, with D possibly matching TRBD1 (5 bases). The CDR3 covers 14 residues. Trimming pared 3 bases from V and 6 bases from J, leaving 13 bases between. CDR1 is KGHSH, CDR2 LQKENI, per germline. This CDR3 reads CASSPLDSPDTQYF. The CDR3 nucleotides read TGTGCCAGCTCACCGCTTGACAGTCCTGATACGCAGTATTTT. Looking up the rest from reference TRBV18 and TRBJ2-3 gives the full variable domain: NAGVMQNPRHLVRRRGQEARLRCSPMKGHSHVYWYRQLPEEGLKFMVYLQKENIIDESGMPKERFSAEFPKEGPSILRIQQVVRGDSAAYFCASSPLDSPDTQYFGPGTRLTVL.

The rearrangement joins TRBV4-2 to TRBJ2-3; D call uncertain. CDR1 is LGHNA, CDR2 YNFKEQ, per germline. V lost 0 bases, J lost 2 bases, and 6 bases lay in between. The length of the CDR3 is 14 residues. The CDR3 sequence: CASSQERHTDTQYF. The CDR3 DNA is TGTGCCAGCAGCCAAGAGAGGCACACAGATACGCAGTATTTT.

CDR3 in amino acids: CASSPPLGQGMNIQYF. Written as DNA, the CDR3 is TGTGCCAGCAGTCCCCCTTTAGGACAGGGTATGAACATTCAGTACTTC. This chain links TRBV28 with TRBJ2-4, with 8 bases matching TRBD1. Trimming at V came to 5 bases and at J to 7 bases, leaving 13 bases not matched to a gene. In germline, CDR1 is MDHEN, CDR2 SYDVKM. This CDR3 is built from 16 residues.

This rearrangement joins TRBV2 to TRBJ1-6; 9 positions agree with TRBD1. J lost 3 bases, V lost 2 bases, and 17 bases had no gene match. The CDR3 runs 21 residues. The V gene's germline CDR1 is SNHLY and CDR2 FYNNEI. The CDR3: CASSEYLPGQGGVGYNSPLHF. In nucleotides, the CDR3 is TGTGCCAGCAGTGAATACTTACCGGGACAGGGAGGTGTGGGCTATAATTCACCCCTCCACTTT.

This clone appeared a single time. The chain carries TRBV10-3 and TRBJ1-1; D is undetermined. The germline gives CDR1 ENHRY, CDR2 SYGVKD. Between the trimmed V and J ends, which lost 0 bases and 9 bases, there was a span of 11 bases. The CDR3 extends over 13 amino acids. The CDR3 DNA sequence: TGTGCCATCAGTGAGTCGACGGGATGGAAAGCTTTCTTT. This sequence encodes CAISESTGWKAFF.

J is TRBJ1-4 and V is TRBV6-4; 7 bases fit TRBD1. The ends lost 6 bases at V and 0 bases at J; junction bases unmatched: 4. The CDR3 runs to 15 residues. The germline gives CDR1 MRHNA, CDR2 SNTAGT. In DNA, the CDR3 is TGTGCCAGCAGGAAGGGGGCAGCAACTAATGAAAAACTGTTTTTT. Translated: CASRKGAATNEKLFF.

This chain uses TRBV11-2 with TRBJ2-5, with unresolved D. Trimming removed 9 bases from V and 5 bases from J, with 10 bases in between. Germline V gene lookup returns CDR1 SGHAT and CDR2 FQNNGV. This CDR3 has 11 amino acids. CDR3 sequence: CASGLGETQYF. The DNA of the CDR3 is TGTGCCAGTGGTCTGGGCGAGACCCAGTACTTC.

The genes are TRBV30 and TRBJ2-7, with unresolved D. The germline V gene has CDR1 GTSNPN and CDR2 SVGIG (reference sequence). Trimming cost V 7 bases and J 0 bases, with 13 bases left between them. CDR3 length equals 13 residues. The CDR3 nucleotides are TGTGCCTCCCGTGGCCTTTACTCCTACGAGCAGTACTTC. Residues: CASRGLYSYEQYF.

V and J are TRBV28 and TRBJ2-3, with 7 bases that match TRBD2. There are 15 residues in the CDR3. The germline V gene encodes CDR1 MDHEN and CDR2 SYDVKM. The V segment lost 5 bases and the J segment 5 bases; nucleotides outside the gene matches: 10. In nucleotides, the CDR3 is TGTGCCAGCAGTGGGGGAGGGAGGGCCTTAGATACGCAGTATTTT. Its translation: CASSGGGRALDTQYF.

The chain links TRBV27 to TRBJ1-2; TRBD1 agrees at 12 bases. Germline CDR1 reads MNHEY; CDR2 reads SMNVEV (reference sequence). The CDR3 is 16 amino acids. V shed 5 bases and J 3 bases; nucleotides not matched to a gene: 7. DNA for the CDR3: TGTGCCAGCAGTCCGGGACAGGGGGCAACGGACTATGGCTACACCTTC. It encodes CASSPGQGATDYGYTF.